The 13 T cell receptor beta chains in this list originate from one sample, sequenced in a study of persistence of HIV-infected CD4 T cells. This was the immunoSEQ version 4 assay in survey mode. Profiled with immunoSEQ multiplex PCR; TCRdb holds only in-frame clones, not every one. The repertoire consists of 30,000 to 45,000 clones, with about nine tenths occurring once and the leading ten covering 1.3%. Nonspecific anti-CD3/anti-CD28 bead stimulation represents the broad CD4+ T cell repertoire. Responding CD4+ T cells were sorted by upregulation of both CD40 ligand and CD69. Their cognate antigens are unknown. Here the sequenced sample was CD4+ T cells sorted from PBMCs after approximately 19-hour stimulation, taken from a patient who received antiretroviral therapy. These receptors came from an adult man with HIV who was CMV-seropositive.

This chain uses TRBV3-1 (or the pseudogene TRBV3-2) with TRBJ2-5; 9 nucleotides line up with TRBD2. V shed 7 bases and J 3 bases; nucleotides not matched to a gene: 6. From germline, CDR1 is LGHDT and CDR2 YNNKEL (reference sequence). This CDR3 is 14 amino acids long. The CDR3 here is CASTRTSAKETQYF. The CDR3 region has the DNA TGTGCCAGCACCCGGACTAGCGCTAAAGAGACCCAGTACTTC.

This chain links TRBV24-1 with TRBJ2-1; 9 bases agree with TRBD2. The CDR3 has 13 residues. Germline CDR1 and CDR2: KGHDR and SFDVKD. Trimming took 7 bases from V and 7 from J; bases not matched to a gene: 4. The CDR3 DNA follows: TGTGCCACCAGCGGCGGGAGGGCAAATGAGCAGTTCTTC. Protein sequence: CATSGGRANEQFF.

The chain combines TRBV6-5 with TRBJ2-7; a possible D gene is TRBD1 (7 bases). CDR1 is MNHEY, CDR2 SVGAGI, per germline. The CDR3 has 14 amino acids. Trimming stripped 5 bases from V and 5 bases from J, with 16 bases between. The CDR3 region is CASSPLDRTNEQYF. CDR3 DNA sequence: TGTGCCAGCAGTCCCTTGGACAGGACTAACGAGCAGTACTTC.

The chain has TRBV15 and TRBJ2-5, with D perhaps given as TRBD1 or TRBD2 (5 bases each). Germline CDR1 and CDR2: LNHNV and YYDKDF (reference sequence). V lost 1 base and J 4 bases, leaving 16 bases between the germline ends. CDR3 length: 16 residues. Written as DNA, the CDR3 is TGTGCCACCAGCAGAGTTGCCGGGGCCCAGCGAGAGACCCAGTACTTC. Translated: CATSRVAGAQRETQYF.

The chain employs TRBV7-2 and TRBJ1-6, with 8 nucleotides matching TRBD1. Trimming removed 1 base from V and 9 bases from J; junction bases left unmatched: 5. Germline lookup yields CDR1 SGHTA and CDR2 FQGNSA. The length of the CDR3 is 15 residues. CDR3 DNA sequence: TGTGCCAGCAGCTTAGGGACAGGGCGTGCTTCACCCCTCCACTTT. Its translation: CASSLGTGRASPLHF.

The chain links TRBV7-2 to TRBJ1-1; maybe TRBD1 (5 bases). The CDR3 spans 13 residues. CDR1 SGHTA and CDR2 FQGNSA come from the germline V gene. Trimming removed 4 bases at V and 7 bases at J, with 13 bases between. CDR3 sequence reads: CASSWRGVHEAFF. CDR3 nucleotides: TGTGCCAGCAGCTGGCGGGGGGTTCATGAAGCTTTCTTT.

This clone was counted a single time. The chain has TRBV10-3 and TRBJ2-3; a weak D match, TRBD2 (5 bases). The V gene lost 5 bases and the J gene lost 3 bases, with 15 bases spanning the gap. The CDR3 length is 15 residues. From germline, CDR1 is ENHRY and CDR2 SYGVKD. CDR3 amino acids: CAISPRDVKTDTQYF. The CDR3 nucleotides read TGTGCCATCAGTCCCCGGGATGTGAAAACAGATACGCAGTATTTT.

This clone was seen more than once but under ten times. The chain uses TRBV4-2 and TRBJ2-7; 10 bases fit TRBD2. Looked up from germline, CDR1 is LGHNA and CDR2 is YNFKEQ. This CDR3 is 17 amino acids long. The V gene end was trimmed by 0 bases and the J gene end by 6 bases; junction bases not matched to a gene: 11. CDR3 in amino acids: CASSQDRVGLAGAEQYF. The CDR3 coding sequence is TGTGCCAGCAGCCAAGATCGAGTCGGCCTAGCGGGAGCCGAGCAGTACTTC.

The chain employs TRBV3-1 (or the pseudogene TRBV3-2) and TRBJ2-2; D is unclear. Trimming cost V 4 bases and J 7 bases, with 10 bases left between them. The V gene's germline CDR1 is LGHDT and CDR2 YNNKEL (reference sequence). The CDR3 contains 13 residues. The CDR3 loop reads CASSPPRIGELFF. The DNA for the CDR3 is TGTGCCAGCAGCCCACCTCGAATCGGGGAGCTGTTTTTT.

The chain uses TRBV2 and TRBJ1-6, with D tentatively TRBD1 (6 bases). The CDR3 loop spans 16 amino acids. The ends were cut back, 6 bases at V and 0 bases at J, with 12 bases in the middle. Germline CDR1 is SNHLY and CDR2 is FYNNEI. The CDR3 DNA follows: TGTGCCAGCAGCCCTGGGGGGGCCTCCTATAATTCACCCCTCCACTTT. As protein: CASSPGGASYNSPLHF.

The chain has TRBV18 and TRBJ1-3; D not certain. Germline CDR1 KGHSH, CDR2 LQKENI. Trimming shortened V by 0 bases and J by 0 bases, and 6 bases separated the two germline ends. The CDR3 runs to 15 residues. As DNA, the CDR3 is TGTGCCAGCTCACCACCTTCTTACTCTGGAAACACCATATATTTT. Translated: CASSPPSYSGNTIYF.

V gene TRBV19 combines with J gene TRBJ1-5; maybe TRBD1 (5 bases). V gave up 6 bases and J gave up 2 bases, with 11 bases separating them. The germline CDR1 and CDR2 sequences are LNHDA and SQIVND (reference sequence). This CDR3 spans 14 amino acids. The chain's CDR3 is CASRGGLGNQPQHF. The CDR3 bases are TGTGCCAGTAGGGGGGGGTTGGGCAATCAGCCCCAGCATTTT. Full variable domain (outside the CDR3, taken from reference TRBV19 and TRBJ1-5): DGGITQSPKYLFRKEGQNVTLSCEQNLNHDAMYWYRQDPGQGLRLIYYSQIVNDFQKGDIAEGYSVSREKKESFPLTVTSAQKNPTAFYLCASRGGLGNQPQHFGDGTRLSIL.

The rearrangement links TRBV7-8 to TRBJ1-2, with 10 bases fitting TRBD1. From germline, CDR1 is SGHVS and CDR2 FQNEAQ. The CDR3 is made up of 14 amino acids. The ends lost 5 bases at V and 5 bases at J; junction bases unmatched: 5. The CDR3 spells CASSPGTGVYGYTF. The CDR3 DNA reads TGTGCCAGCAGCCCCGGGACAGGGGTTTATGGCTACACCTTC.